This TCR beta chain was profiled in a study of graft-versus-host responses after intestinal transplantation. Study background: Transplantation in recipients was multivisceral, liver-intestinal, or isolated intestinal. Anti-thymocyte globulin induction preceded roughly 3 years of tacrolimus and steroid maintenance in all recipients. Findings and limits, study-wide: Investigators detected GvH clones in recipient marrow, with some emerging earlier in ileum or blood. An association linked early post-transplant HvG declines with peak circulating GvH clone levels.

The CDR3 spans 14 residues. The germline gives CDR1 SGHRS, CDR2 YFSETQ. V shed 2 bases and J shed 6 bases, with 14 bases lying between them. Only a few counts were recorded for this clone. Its antigen is unknown. Clones were read by immunoSEQ multiplex PCR, and TCRdb kept only the in-frame ones, dropping some. There are approximately 85,000 clones in the sample; 90% to 95% occur only once, and about 1% lies in the top ten. The TCR comes from a human donor who was the organ donor for an intestinal transplant. This chain joins TRBV5-1 and TRBJ1-1; perhaps TRBD1 as D (5 bases). The sample in question was unstimulated CD8+ T cells sorted from spleen or lymph node cells, obtained before transplant. The CDR3 bases are TGCGCCAGCAGCTTTACGGGGGGATCCCCTGAAGCTTTCTTT. It encodes CASSFTGGSPEAFF. Full variable domain (remainder filled in from reference TRBV5-1 and TRBJ1-1): KAGVTQTPRYLIKTRGQQVTLSCSPISGHRSVSWYQQTPGQGLQFLFEYFSETQRNKGNFPGRFSGRQFSNSRSEMNVSTLELGDSALYLCASSFTGGSPEAFFGQGTRLTVV.